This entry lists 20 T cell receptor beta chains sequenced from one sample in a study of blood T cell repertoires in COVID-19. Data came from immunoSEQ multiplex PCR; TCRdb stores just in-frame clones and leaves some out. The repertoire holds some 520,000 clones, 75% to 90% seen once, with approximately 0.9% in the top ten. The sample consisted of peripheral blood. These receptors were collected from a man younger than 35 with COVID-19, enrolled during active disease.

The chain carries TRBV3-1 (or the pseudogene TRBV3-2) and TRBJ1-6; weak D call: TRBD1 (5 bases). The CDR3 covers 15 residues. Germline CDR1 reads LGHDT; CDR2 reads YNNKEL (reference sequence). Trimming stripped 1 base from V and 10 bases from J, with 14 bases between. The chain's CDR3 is CASSQGGGIGSPLHF. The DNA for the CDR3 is TGTGCCAGCAGCCAAGGGGGGGGGATCGGATCACCCCTCCACTTT.

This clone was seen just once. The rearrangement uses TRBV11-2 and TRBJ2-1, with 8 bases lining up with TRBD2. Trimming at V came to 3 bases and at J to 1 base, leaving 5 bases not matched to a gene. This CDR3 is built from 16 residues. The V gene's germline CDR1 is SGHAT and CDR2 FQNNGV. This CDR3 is CASSLSGRGSYNEQFF. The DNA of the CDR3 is TGTGCCAGCAGCTTGAGCGGGAGAGGGTCCTACAATGAGCAGTTCTTC.

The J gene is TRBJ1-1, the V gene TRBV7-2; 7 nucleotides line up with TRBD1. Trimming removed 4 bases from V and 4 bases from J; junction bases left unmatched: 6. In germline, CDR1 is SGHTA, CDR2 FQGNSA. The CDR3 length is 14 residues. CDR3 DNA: TGTGCCAGCAGCTACGACAGGGTTGCCACTGAAGCTTTCTTT. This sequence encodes CASSYDRVATEAFF.

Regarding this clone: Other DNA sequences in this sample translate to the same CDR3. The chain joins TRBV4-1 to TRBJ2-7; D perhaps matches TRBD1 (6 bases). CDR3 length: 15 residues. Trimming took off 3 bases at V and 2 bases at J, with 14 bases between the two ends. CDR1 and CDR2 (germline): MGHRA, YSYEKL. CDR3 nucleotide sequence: TGCGCCAGCAGCCAGGGGAGAGGGGGTACCTACGAGCAGTACTTC. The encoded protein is CASSQGRGGTYEQYF.

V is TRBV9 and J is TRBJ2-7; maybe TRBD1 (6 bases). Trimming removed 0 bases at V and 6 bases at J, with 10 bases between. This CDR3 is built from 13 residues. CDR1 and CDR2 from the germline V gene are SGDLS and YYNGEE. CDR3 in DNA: TGTGCCAGCAGCGTAGCGGTCAGGGGCGAGCAGTACTTC. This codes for CASSVAVRGEQYF.

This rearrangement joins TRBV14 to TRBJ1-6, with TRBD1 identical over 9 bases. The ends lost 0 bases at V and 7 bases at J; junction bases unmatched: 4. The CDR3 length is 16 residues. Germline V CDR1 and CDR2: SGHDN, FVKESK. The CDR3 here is CASSQDLTGGNSPLHF. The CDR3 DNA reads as TGTGCCAGCAGCCAAGACCTGACAGGGGGGAATTCACCCCTCCACTTT.

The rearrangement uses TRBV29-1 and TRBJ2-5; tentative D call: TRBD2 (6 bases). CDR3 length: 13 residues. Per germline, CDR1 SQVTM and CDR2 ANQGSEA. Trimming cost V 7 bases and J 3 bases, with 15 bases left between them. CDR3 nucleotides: TGCAGCGGACAACGGACGGGAGAAGAGACCCAGTACTTC. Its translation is CSGQRTGEETQYF.

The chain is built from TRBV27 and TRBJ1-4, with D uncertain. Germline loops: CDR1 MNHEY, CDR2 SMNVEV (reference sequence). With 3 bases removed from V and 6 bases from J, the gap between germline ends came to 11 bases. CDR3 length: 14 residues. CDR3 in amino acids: CASSFVATDEKLFF. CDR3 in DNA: TGTGCCAGCAGTTTCGTGGCAACCGATGAAAAACTGTTTTTT.

The CDR3 protein is CASSLTGNTEAFF. DNA of the CDR3: TGTGCCAGCAGTTTAACGGGGAACACTGAAGCTTTCTTT. V gene TRBV6-5 combines with J gene TRBJ1-1; D call uncertain. The germline V gene has CDR1 MNHEY and CDR2 SVGAGI. CDR3 length: 13 amino acids. Between the trimmed V and J ends, which lost 4 bases and 1 base, there was a span of 7 bases.

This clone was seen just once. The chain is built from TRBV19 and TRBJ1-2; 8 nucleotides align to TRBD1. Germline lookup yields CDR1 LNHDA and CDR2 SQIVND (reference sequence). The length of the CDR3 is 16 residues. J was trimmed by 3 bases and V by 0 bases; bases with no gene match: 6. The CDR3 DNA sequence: TGTGCCAGTAGTATAGATCCGACAGGGGTCGACTATGGCTACACCTTC. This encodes CASSIDPTGVDYGYTF.

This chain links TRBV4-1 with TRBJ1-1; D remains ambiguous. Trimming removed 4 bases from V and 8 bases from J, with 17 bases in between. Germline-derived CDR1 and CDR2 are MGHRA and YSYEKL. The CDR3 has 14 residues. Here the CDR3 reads CASSRSAVGSEAFF. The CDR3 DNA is TGCGCCAGCAGCCGGTCCGCGGTTGGATCCGAAGCTTTCTTT.

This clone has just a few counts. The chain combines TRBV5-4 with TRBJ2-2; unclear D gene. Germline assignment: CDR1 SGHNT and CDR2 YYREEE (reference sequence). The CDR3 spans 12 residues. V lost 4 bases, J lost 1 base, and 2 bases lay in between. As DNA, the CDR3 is TGTGCCAGCAGCCGGAACACCGGGGAGCTGTTTTTT. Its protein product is CASSRNTGELFF.

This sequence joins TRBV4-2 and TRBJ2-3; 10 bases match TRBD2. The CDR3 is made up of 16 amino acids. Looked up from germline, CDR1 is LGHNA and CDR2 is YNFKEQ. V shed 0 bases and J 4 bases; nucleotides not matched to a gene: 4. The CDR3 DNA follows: TGTGCCAGCAGCCAAGATCAAGCGGGAGGGCCAGATACGCAGTATTTT. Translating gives CASSQDQAGGPDTQYF.

CDR3 bases: TGTGCCAGCAGCTCAAACACAGATACGCAGTATTTT. Translating it yields CASSSNTDTQYF. This sequence joins TRBV7-9 and TRBJ2-3; D gene uncertain. The germline CDR1 and CDR2 sequences are SEHNR and FQNEAQ (reference sequence). The CDR3 is 12 residues long. V dropped 4 bases and J dropped 2 bases, with 4 bases sitting between them.

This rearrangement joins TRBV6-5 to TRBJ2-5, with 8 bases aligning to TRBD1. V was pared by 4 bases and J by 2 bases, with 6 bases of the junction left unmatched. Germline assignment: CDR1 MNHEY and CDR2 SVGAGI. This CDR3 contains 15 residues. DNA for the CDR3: TGTGCCAGCAGTTTCGTCAGGGGGCTTCAAGAGACCCAGTACTTC. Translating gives CASSFVRGLQETQYF.

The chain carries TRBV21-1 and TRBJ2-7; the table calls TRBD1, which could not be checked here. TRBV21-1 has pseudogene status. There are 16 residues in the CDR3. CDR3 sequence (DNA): TGTGCCAGCAGGGTAATATCGGGACAGGGAAGGCACGAGCAGTACTTC. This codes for CASRVISGQGRHEQYF.

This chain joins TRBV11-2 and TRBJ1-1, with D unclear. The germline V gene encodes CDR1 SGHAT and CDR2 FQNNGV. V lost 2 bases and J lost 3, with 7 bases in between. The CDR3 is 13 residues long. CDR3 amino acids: CASSLNIDTEAFF. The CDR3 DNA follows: TGTGCCAGCAGCTTAAACATCGACACTGAAGCTTTCTTT. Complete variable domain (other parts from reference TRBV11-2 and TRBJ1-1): EAGVAQSPRYKIIEKRQSVAFWCNPISGHATLYWYQQILGQGPKLLIQFQNNGVVDDSQLPKDRFSAERLKGVDSTLKIQPAKLEDSAVYLCASSLNIDTEAFFGQGTRLTVV.

CDR3 sequence: CASSREGQSSNQPQHF. The CDR3 nucleotides are TGTGCCAGCTCACGGGAAGGACAGTCGAGCAATCAGCCCCAGCATTTT. The chain employs TRBV18 and TRBJ1-5; maybe TRBD1 (6 bases). CDR3 size: 16 residues. Germline assignment: CDR1 KGHSH and CDR2 LQKENI. The V end lost 4 bases, the J end lost 1 base, and 14 bases lay between the germline ends.

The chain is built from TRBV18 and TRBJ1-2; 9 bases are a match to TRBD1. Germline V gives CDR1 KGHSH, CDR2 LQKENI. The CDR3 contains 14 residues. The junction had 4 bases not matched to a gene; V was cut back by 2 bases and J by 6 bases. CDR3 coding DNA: TGTGCCAGCTCACCATTACAGGGGGCGGATGGCTACACCTTC. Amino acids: CASSPLQGADGYTF.

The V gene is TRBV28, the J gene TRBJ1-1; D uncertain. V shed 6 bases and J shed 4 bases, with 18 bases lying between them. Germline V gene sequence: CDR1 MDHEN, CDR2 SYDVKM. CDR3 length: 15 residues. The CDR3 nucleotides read TGTGCCAGCAGGGCAGGAACACTCGAGGGCACTGAAGCTTTCTTT. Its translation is CASRAGTLEGTEAFF.